Listed below are T cell receptor beta chains from one sample, sequenced in a study of early T cells in non-severe SARS-CoV-2 infection. TCRdb used MiXCR to reprocess the 5' RACE reads, holding one entry per CDR3 protein. The table records 74,000 or so distinct CDR3 sequences, around a tenth of them present only once. The material sequenced was whole blood. These receptors all stem from an adult who was a healthcare worker with PCR-confirmed SARS-CoV-2 infection or an uninfected control (not recorded which). Both conserved end residues are part of each CDR3.

V gene	CDR3 protein
TRBV3-1	CASSQDYPGNTIYF
TRBV6-1	CASSEAPGVATGELFF
TRBV11-2	CASHRWENYGYTF
TRBV4-2	CASSRTSPETGRTDTQYF
TRBV11-2	CASSLYRVASGKSVANEQFF
TRBV6-2/TRBV6-3	CASISQSYEQYF
TRBV11-1	CASSSGTLQAIQYF
TRBV3-1	CASSQVSLASSYEQYF
TRBV25-1	CASRSWDRPHEQYF
TRBV5-1	CASSSGITPYNEQFF
TRBV5-4	CASSSGARGYNEQFF
TRBV12-3/TRBV12-4	CASSPVSSNQPQHF
TRBV6-6	CASLRGETQYF
TRBV4-1	CASSQITGGSYNEQFF